One and the same sample provided the 27 T cell receptor beta chains below, sequenced in a study of Tregs in tolerant kidney transplant recipients. The data were produced by immunoSEQ multiplex PCR, yet TCRdb's version contains in-frame clones alone and is incomplete. The table includes fewer than 70,000 clones, about 86% detected once. Specimen: CD4+ T cells from blood. The receptors derive from a human donor in good health.

This chain connects TRBV2 to TRBJ2-1, with D unresolved. Germline V gives CDR1 SNHLY, CDR2 FYNNEI. The CDR3 is made up of 13 amino acids. Trimming shortened V by 9 bases and J by 5 bases, and 14 bases separated the two germline ends. The CDR3 reads CASGWTANNEQFF. For the CDR3, the DNA is TGTGCCAGTGGCTGGACGGCTAACAATGAGCAGTTCTTC. Full variable domain (missing parts from reference TRBV2 and TRBJ2-1): EPEVTQTPSHQVTQMGQEVILRCVPISNHLYFYWYRQILGQKVEFLVSFYNNEISEKSEIFDDQFSVERPDGSNFTLKIRSTKLEDSAMYFCASGWTANNEQFFGPGTRLTVL.

V is TRBV7-2 and J is TRBJ1-3, with unresolved D. V gave up 3 bases and J gave up 0 bases, with 6 bases separating them. Germline V CDR1 and CDR2: SGHTA, FQGNSA. This CDR3 region has 14 residues. CDR3 loop: CASSFRNSGNTIYF. CDR3 nucleotide sequence: TGTGCCAGCAGCTTCAGGAACTCTGGAAACACCATATATTTT.

This clone was picked up many times. The chain employs TRBV30 and TRBJ2-7, with unresolved D. The V gene's germline CDR1 is GTSNPN and CDR2 SVGIG (reference sequence). CDR3 length: 11 amino acids. Trimming stripped 2 bases from V and 3 bases from J, with 5 bases between. The CDR3 here is CAWSSNYEQYF. The CDR3 nucleotides read TGTGCCTGGAGTTCCAACTACGAGCAGTACTTC. The full variable domain, rest sourced from reference TRBV30 and TRBJ2-7, is SQTIHQWPATLVQPVGSPLSLECTVEGTSNPNLYWYRQAAGRGLQLLFYSVGIGQISSEVPQNLSASRPQDRQFILSSKKLLLSDSGFYLCAWSSNYEQYFGPGTRLTVT.

This chain connects TRBV2 to TRBJ2-7; no firm D call. The CDR3 is 11 amino acids. Germline values: CDR1 SNHLY, CDR2 FYNNEI. Trimming stripped 8 bases from V and 1 base from J, with 6 bases between. The DNA for the CDR3 is TGTGCCAGCGGCCCTTCCTACGAGCAGTACTTC. Translating it yields CASGPSYEQYF.

In its sample, this clone was seen a few times. The rearrangement links TRBV4-1 to TRBJ1-1, with D hard to call. The germline V and J ends were trimmed by 0 bases and 7 bases, with 21 bases remaining between them. There are 17 residues in the CDR3. Germline V CDR1 and CDR2: MGHRA, YSYEKL. Here the CDR3 DNA reads TGCGCCAGCAGCCAAGATAGGCGTCAGTTACGGCAAGGTGAAGCTTTCTTT. It encodes CASSQDRRQLRQGEAFF.

To note about this clone: This sample also contains other DNA sequences that code for the same CDR3. V usage is TRBV18 and J usage is TRBJ2-3; 14 bases map to TRBD2. Unmatched junction bases numbered 2, after V lost 3 bases and J lost 3 bases. Looked up from germline, CDR1 is KGHSH and CDR2 is LQKENI. This CDR3 is 16 amino acids long. The CDR3 loop is CASSPTSGGATDTQYF. The CDR3 DNA is TGTGCCAGCTCACCGACTAGCGGGGGGGCGACAGATACGCAGTATTTT.

The CDR3 loop is CASSLGQGFPYEQYF. CDR3 coding DNA: TGTGCCAGCTCACTTGGACAGGGCTTCCCCTACGAGCAGTACTTC. The V gene is TRBV18, the J gene TRBJ2-7; 8 nucleotides align to TRBD1. CDR3 length: 15 amino acids. CDR1 is KGHSH, CDR2 LQKENI, per germline. The trim removed 4 bases at V and 2 bases at J, leaving 7 bases unmatched.

The chain employs TRBV25-1 and TRBJ1-4; D gene ambiguous. CDR1 is MGHDK, CDR2 SYGVNS, per germline. The CDR3 loop spans 11 amino acids. The V end lost 8 bases, the J end lost 5 bases, and 6 bases lay between the germline ends. The CDR3 loop is CASSQNEKLFF. In nucleotides, the CDR3 is TGTGCCAGCTCCCAGAATGAAAAACTGTTTTTT.

The rearrangement links TRBV18 to TRBJ1-1; 7 bases fit TRBD1. The germline V gene encodes CDR1 KGHSH and CDR2 LQKENI. The ends lost 6 bases at V and 7 bases at J; junction bases unmatched: 8. This CDR3 spans 13 amino acids. CDR3 region: CASSPRGDSEAFF. CDR3 in DNA: TGTGCCAGCTCCCCCCGGGGGGACAGTGAAGCTTTCTTT.

The CDR3 DNA reads as TGTGCCAGCAGTTCTGAAACCCCCAGGGATGGCTACACCTTC. Translating gives CASSSETPRDGYTF. The chain is built from TRBV6-6 and TRBJ1-2; D might be TRBD1 (5 bases). The CDR3 is 14 amino acids. Trimming removed 4 bases from V and 6 bases from J, with 15 bases in between. Per germline, CDR1 MNHNY and CDR2 SVGAGI (reference sequence).

V and J are TRBV14 and TRBJ2-3; TRBD2 is a possible D gene (6 bases). Germline CDR1 SGHDN, CDR2 FVKESK. The CDR3 is made up of 18 amino acids. Trimming shortened V by 1 base and J by 4 bases, and 21 bases separated the two germline ends. The CDR3 sequence is CASSQGQARGGGSDTQYF. The CDR3 bases are TGTGCCAGCAGCCAAGGTCAGGCCCGGGGAGGCGGGTCAGATACGCAGTATTTT.

Only a few counts were recorded for this clone. The V call is TRBV5-1, the J call TRBJ2-1; 7 bases are a match to TRBD2. Germline V gene sequence: CDR1 SGHRS, CDR2 YFSETQ. Germline trimming cut 7 bases from V and 9 bases from J; bases unmatched to any gene: 10. This CDR3 has 13 amino acids. In nucleotides, the CDR3 is TGCGCCAGCGCCAGCGGGGAAGTCCTTGAGCAGTTCTTC. It translates to CASASGEVLEQFF.

This chain connects TRBV7-9 to TRBJ2-1; 11 bases are a match to TRBD1. The germline gives CDR1 SEHNR, CDR2 FQNEAQ (reference sequence). The J segment lost 13 bases and the V segment lost 4 bases, leaving 6 bases of the junction unmatched. The CDR3 runs 13 residues. The CDR3 DNA reads TGTGCCAGCAGCTCGGGACAGGGGGACTCCCAGTTCTTC. This gives the protein CASSSGQGDSQFF. The whole variable domain, filled in from reference TRBV7-9 and TRBJ2-1, reads DTGVSQNPRHKITKRGQNVTFRCDPISEHNRLYWYRQTLGQGPEFLTYFQNEAQLEKSRLLSDRFSAERPKGSFSTLEIQRTEQGDSAMYLCASSSGQGDSQFFGPGTRLTVL.

The chain combines TRBV30 with TRBJ1-2, with D possibly being TRBD1 (5 bases). Germline V gene sequence: CDR1 GTSNPN, CDR2 SVGIG (reference sequence). V was clipped by 0 bases and J by 8 bases, with 13 bases between them. The CDR3 has 13 residues. The CDR3 coding sequence is TGTGCCTGGAGTGTCATAGGGAGGGGAGGCTACACCTTC. This translates into CAWSVIGRGGYTF.

The rearrangement joins TRBV15 to TRBJ2-7; a possible D gene is TRBD1 (6 bases). Deletions cut 6 bases from V and 6 bases from J, with 15 bases between. Per the germline V gene, CDR1 is LNHNV and CDR2 is YYDKDF (reference sequence). This CDR3 spans 13 amino acids. CDR3 loop: CATRHRERFEQYF. The CDR3 coding sequence is TGTGCCACCAGACACAGGGAGAGGTTCGAGCAGTACTTC.

The CDR3 reads CASSESGLTQETQYF. The CDR3 DNA sequence: TGTGCCAGCAGTGAATCCGGACTGACCCAAGAGACCCAGTACTTC. The V call is TRBV2, the J call TRBJ2-5, with D maybe TRBD2 (5 bases). Per germline, CDR1 SNHLY and CDR2 FYNNEI. V lost 2 bases and J lost 1, with 11 bases in between. The CDR3 is made up of 15 amino acids.

The chain couples TRBV28 to TRBJ1-1; TRBD1 is a possible D gene (6 bases). The CDR3 sequence is 17 residues long. The V end lost 5 bases, the J end lost 1 base, and 20 bases lay between the germline ends. CDR1 is MDHEN, CDR2 SYDVKM, per germline. CDR3 sequence: CASSPPQGPLWNTEAFF. Here the CDR3 DNA reads TGTGCCAGCAGTCCGCCCCAGGGGCCCCTTTGGAACACTGAAGCTTTCTTT.

The rearrangement links TRBV18 to TRBJ2-5; no clear D gene. The CDR3 runs to 14 residues. V was cut by 4 bases and J by 0 bases, with 9 bases left in between. Germline assignment: CDR1 KGHSH and CDR2 LQKENI. This CDR3 reads CASSRRRYQETQYF. CDR3 DNA: TGTGCCAGCTCACGGCGACGGTACCAAGAGACCCAGTACTTC. Full variable domain (rest looked up from reference TRBV18 and TRBJ2-5): NAGVMQNPRHLVRRRGQEARLRCSPMKGHSHVYWYRQLPEEGLKFMVYLQKENIIDESGMPKERFSAEFPKEGPSILRIQQVVRGDSAAYFCASSRRRYQETQYFGPGTRLLVL.

In this sample, this clone turned up once. The V gene is TRBV5-8, the J gene TRBJ2-3; D gene uncertain. CDR3 length: 15 amino acids. Trimming took off 0 bases at V and 0 bases at J, with 8 bases between the two ends. Germline CDR1 and CDR2: SGHTS and YDEGEE. Written as DNA, the CDR3 is TGTGCCAGCAGCTTGGGACGGTCCAGCACAGATACGCAGTATTTT. Encoded protein: CASSLGRSSTDTQYF.

The rearrangement joins TRBV5-1 to TRBJ2-1; unclear D gene. Germline V gene sequence: CDR1 SGHRS, CDR2 YFSETQ. Trimming left V 5 bases short and J 5 bases short, with 14 bases between. The CDR3 contains 14 residues. CDR3 sequence: CASSVRDRDNEQFF. The CDR3 DNA reads as TGCGCCAGCAGTGTGAGAGATCGGGACAATGAGCAGTTCTTC.

The CDR3 DNA sequence: TGTGCCAGCAGTGCCCTAGGTATTCTTGGGGAAAAACTGTTTTTT. Translated, it gives CASSALGILGEKLFF. This chain joins TRBV25-1 and TRBJ1-4; D remains unclear. Germline values: CDR1 MGHDK, CDR2 SYGVNS. V gave up 4 bases and J gave up 8 bases, with 17 bases separating them. This CDR3 region has 15 residues.

V and J are TRBV19 and TRBJ2-4, with no clear D. CDR1 is LNHDA and CDR2 is SQIVND in the germline V gene (reference sequence). The CDR3 covers 12 residues. V dropped 3 bases and J dropped 5 bases, with 5 bases sitting between them. The CDR3 reads CASSMLENIQYF. Written as DNA, the CDR3 is TGTGCCAGTAGTATGTTAGAAAACATTCAGTACTTC.

This clone showed up just once. For the CDR3, the DNA is TGTGCCACCTCTAGGGGCACAGATACGCAGTATTTT. Residues: CATSRGTDTQYF. The chain has TRBV19 and TRBJ2-3; D uncertain. The germline CDR1 and CDR2 sequences are LNHDA and SQIVND (reference sequence). Trimming stripped 10 bases from V and 1 base from J, with 9 bases between. The CDR3 is 12 amino acids. Supplemented by reference TRBV19 and TRBJ2-3, the full variable domain reads DGGITQSPKYLFRKEGQNVTLSCEQNLNHDAMYWYRQDPGQGLRLIYYSQIVNDFQKGDIAEGYSVSREKKESFPLTVTSAQKNPTAFYLCATSRGTDTQYFGPGTRLTVL.

This clone was seen only a few times. The gene calls are TRBV5-1 and TRBJ2-5; D gene unclear. Germline V gene lookup returns CDR1 SGHRS and CDR2 YFSETQ. The CDR3 covers 13 residues. V lost 4 bases, J lost 5 bases, and 12 bases lay in between. The CDR3 sequence is CASSHPSGETQYF. The CDR3 region has the DNA TGCGCCAGCAGCCACCCCAGTGGGGAGACCCAGTACTTC.

This chain connects TRBV7-9 to TRBJ2-5; D possibly matches TRBD1 or TRBD2 (6 bases each). CDR1 SEHNR and CDR2 FQNEAQ come from the germline V gene (reference sequence). The CDR3 spans 14 residues. With 1 base removed from V and 5 bases from J, the gap between germline ends came to 11 bases. DNA for the CDR3: TGTGCCAGCAGCTTAGAGGGGGGCCTGGAGACCCAGTACTTC. It encodes CASSLEGGLETQYF.

This clone has a handful of counts. The gene calls are TRBV28 and TRBJ1-2; no firm D call. This CDR3 spans 11 amino acids. Trimming left V 6 bases short and J 4 bases short, with 6 bases between. Germline-derived CDR1 and CDR2 are MDHEN and SYDVKM. As DNA, the CDR3 is TGTGCCAGCAGCAACCCCTATGGCTACACCTTC. Translating it yields CASSNPYGYTF.

The gene calls are TRBV11-2 and TRBJ1-1; D not certain. V lost 5 bases and J lost 0, with 4 bases in between. The germline gives CDR1 SGHAT, CDR2 FQNNGV. This CDR3 has 12 amino acids. The CDR3 is CASSGMNTEAFF. CDR3 sequence (DNA): TGTGCCAGCAGCGGTATGAACACTGAAGCTTTCTTT.